This T cell receptor beta chain is drawn from a study of T cell responses to AZD1222 COVID-19 vaccine. The J segment lost 5 bases and the V segment lost 3 bases, leaving 4 bases of the junction unmatched. The CDR3 sequence is 15 residues long. Germline CDR1 is KGHSH and CDR2 is LQKENI. General study findings and limits: Sampling captured repertoires only after the peak T cell response. White British ancestry dominated among donors, who included more females, and clonal diversity was possibly underestimated. Spike-wide vaccine-associated CD4 TCRs dominated at 160-218 and 743-854.

This clone was seen just once. Its antigen is not identified. Profiled with immunoSEQ multiplex PCR; TCRdb holds only in-frame clones, not every one. This table holds approximately 150,000 clones, about 86% found once. This TCR was recovered from an adult who received the AZD1222 COVID-19 vaccine. The gene calls are TRBV18 and TRBJ2-5; 12 positions agree with TRBD2. The starting material was peripheral blood, obtained 28 days after the second AZD1222 dose. In DNA form, the CDR3 reads TGTGCCAGCTCACCGCCTAGCGGGGGGGATGAGACCCAGTACTTC. Translating gives CASSPPSGGDETQYF. Full variable domain (rest looked up from reference TRBV18 and TRBJ2-5): NAGVMQNPRHLVRRRGQEARLRCSPMKGHSHVYWYRQLPEEGLKFMVYLQKENIIDESGMPKERFSAEFPKEGPSILRIQQVVRGDSAAYFCASSPPSGGDETQYFGPGTRLLVL.